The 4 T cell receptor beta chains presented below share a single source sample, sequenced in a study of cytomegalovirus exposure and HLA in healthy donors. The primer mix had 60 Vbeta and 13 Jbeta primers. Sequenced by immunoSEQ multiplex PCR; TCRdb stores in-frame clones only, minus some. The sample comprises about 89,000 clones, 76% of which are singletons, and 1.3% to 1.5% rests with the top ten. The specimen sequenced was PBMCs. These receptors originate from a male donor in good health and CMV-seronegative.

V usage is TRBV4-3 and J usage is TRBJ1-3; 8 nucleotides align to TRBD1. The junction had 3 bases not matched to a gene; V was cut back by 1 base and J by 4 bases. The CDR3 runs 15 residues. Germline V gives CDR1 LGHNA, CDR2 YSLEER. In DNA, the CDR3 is TGCGCCAGCAGCCAAGCAGGGACAGGCGGAAACACCATATATTTT. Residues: CASSQAGTGGNTIYF.

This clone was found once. CDR3 DNA sequence: TGTGCCAGCAGACCCTGGACAGTCTTTTATGGCTACACCTTC. The encoded protein is CASRPWTVFYGYTF. The chain links TRBV28 to TRBJ1-2; tentative D call: TRBD1 (6 bases). Germline-derived CDR1 and CDR2 are MDHEN and SYDVKM. V dropped 6 bases and J dropped 5 bases, with 16 bases sitting between them. The CDR3 sequence is 14 residues long.

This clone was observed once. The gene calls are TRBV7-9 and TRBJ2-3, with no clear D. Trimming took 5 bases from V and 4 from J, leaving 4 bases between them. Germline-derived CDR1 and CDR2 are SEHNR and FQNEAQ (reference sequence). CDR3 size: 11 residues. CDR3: CASSRADTQYF. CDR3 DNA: TGTGCCAGCAGCCGGGCAGATACGCAGTATTTT.

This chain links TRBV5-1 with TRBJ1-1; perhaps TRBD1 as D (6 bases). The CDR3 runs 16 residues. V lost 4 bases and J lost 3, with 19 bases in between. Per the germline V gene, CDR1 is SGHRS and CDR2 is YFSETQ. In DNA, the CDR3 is TGCGCCAGCAGCCTAAGACGGGGGGCCGTAGACACTGAAGCTTTCTTT. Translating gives CASSLRRGAVDTEAFF.